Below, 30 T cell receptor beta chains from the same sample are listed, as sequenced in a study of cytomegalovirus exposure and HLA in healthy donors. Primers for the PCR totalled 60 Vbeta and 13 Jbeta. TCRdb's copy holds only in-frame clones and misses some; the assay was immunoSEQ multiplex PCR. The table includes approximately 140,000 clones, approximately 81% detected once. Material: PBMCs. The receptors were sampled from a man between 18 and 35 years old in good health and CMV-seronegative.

The CDR3 bases are TGTGCCAGCAGTATGAGTTCTGGAAACACCATATATTTT. This encodes CASSMSSGNTIYF. The chain combines TRBV6-1 with TRBJ1-3; D is undetermined. Germline-derived CDR1 and CDR2 are MNHNS and SASEGT. V lost 5 bases, J lost 1 base, and 6 bases lay in between. This CDR3 contains 13 residues.

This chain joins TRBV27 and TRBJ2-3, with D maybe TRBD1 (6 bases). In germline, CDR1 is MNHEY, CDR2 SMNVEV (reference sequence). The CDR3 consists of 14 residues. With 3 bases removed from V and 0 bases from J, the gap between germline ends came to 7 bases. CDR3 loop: CASSFGQSTDTQYF. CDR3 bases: TGTGCCAGCAGTTTTGGACAGAGCACAGATACGCAGTATTTT.

The CDR3 region is CASSLQLSGVGAFF. The DNA for the CDR3 is TGTGCCAGCAGTTTACAGCTCAGCGGAGTAGGAGCTTTCTTT. This rearrangement joins TRBV27 to TRBJ1-1, with D unclear. Germline V gene lookup returns CDR1 MNHEY and CDR2 SMNVEV (reference sequence). Trimming removed 2 bases from V and 10 bases from J, with 17 bases in between. The CDR3 has 14 residues.

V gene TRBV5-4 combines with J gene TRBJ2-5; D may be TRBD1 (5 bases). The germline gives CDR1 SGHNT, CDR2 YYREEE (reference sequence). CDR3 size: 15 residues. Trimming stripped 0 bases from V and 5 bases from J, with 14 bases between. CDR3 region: CASSLDSAGLETQYF. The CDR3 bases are TGTGCCAGCAGCTTGGATTCCGCAGGGTTGGAGACCCAGTACTTC.

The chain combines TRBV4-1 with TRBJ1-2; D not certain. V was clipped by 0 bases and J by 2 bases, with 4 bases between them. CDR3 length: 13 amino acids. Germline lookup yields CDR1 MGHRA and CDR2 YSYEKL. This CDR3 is CASSQESNYGYTF. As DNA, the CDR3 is TGCGCCAGCAGCCAAGAATCGAACTATGGCTACACCTTC.

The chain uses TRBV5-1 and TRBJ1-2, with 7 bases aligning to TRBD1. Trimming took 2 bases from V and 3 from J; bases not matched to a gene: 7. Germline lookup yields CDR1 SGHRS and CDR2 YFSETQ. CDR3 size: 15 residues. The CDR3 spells CASSFLIGQDYGYTF. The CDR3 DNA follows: TGCGCCAGCAGCTTTCTTATAGGACAGGACTATGGCTACACCTTC.

The chain's CDR3 is CASSDSTSLGQTRRGNQPQHF. The CDR3 bases are TGTGCCAGCAGTGACTCGACGTCTCTGGGGCAGACTCGCCGCGGCAATCAGCCCCAGCATTTT. This rearrangement joins TRBV6-4 to TRBJ1-5, with D perhaps TRBD1 (5 bases). CDR3 length: 21 residues. Trimming shortened V by 0 bases and J by 2 bases, and 26 bases separated the two germline ends. Germline loops: CDR1 MRHNA, CDR2 SNTAGT.

The CDR3 region is CASSLGDRVYTF. DNA of the CDR3: TGTGCCAGCAGCTTAGGGGACAGGGTCTACACCTTC. The rearrangement links TRBV7-2 to TRBJ1-2, with TRBD1 matching 9 bases. J gave up 10 bases and V 1 base, and 1 base lay outside the gene matches. Germline V gene sequence: CDR1 SGHTA, CDR2 FQGNSA. This CDR3 is 12 amino acids long.

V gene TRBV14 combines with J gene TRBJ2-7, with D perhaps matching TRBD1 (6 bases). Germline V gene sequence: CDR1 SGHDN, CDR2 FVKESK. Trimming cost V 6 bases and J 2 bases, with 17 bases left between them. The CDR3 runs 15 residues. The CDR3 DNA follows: TGTGCCAGCAGTGGGGGACACATGGGTACCTACGAGCAGTACTTC. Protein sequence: CASSGGHMGTYEQYF.

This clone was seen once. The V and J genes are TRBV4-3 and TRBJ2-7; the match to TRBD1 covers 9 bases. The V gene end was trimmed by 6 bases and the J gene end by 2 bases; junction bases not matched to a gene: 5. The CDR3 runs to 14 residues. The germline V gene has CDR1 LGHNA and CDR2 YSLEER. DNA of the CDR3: TGCGCCAGCAGTCCGGGGACAGGGACCTACGAGCAGTACTTC. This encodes CASSPGTGTYEQYF.

This CDR3 reads CASSPQLSGNTIYF. Written as DNA, the CDR3 is TGTGCCAGCAGCCCCCAACTCTCTGGAAACACCATATATTTT. This sequence joins TRBV11-2 and TRBJ1-3; D remains unclear. Germline-derived CDR1 and CDR2 are SGHAT and FQNNGV. The CDR3 is 14 residues long. V shed 5 bases and J shed 0 bases, with 8 bases lying between them.

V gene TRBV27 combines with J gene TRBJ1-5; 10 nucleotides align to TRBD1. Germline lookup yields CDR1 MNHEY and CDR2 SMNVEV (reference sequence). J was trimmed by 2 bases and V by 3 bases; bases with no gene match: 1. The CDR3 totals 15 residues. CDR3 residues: CASSFGQGGNQPQHF. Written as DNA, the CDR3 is TGTGCCAGCAGTTTCGGACAGGGGGGCAATCAGCCCCAGCATTTT.

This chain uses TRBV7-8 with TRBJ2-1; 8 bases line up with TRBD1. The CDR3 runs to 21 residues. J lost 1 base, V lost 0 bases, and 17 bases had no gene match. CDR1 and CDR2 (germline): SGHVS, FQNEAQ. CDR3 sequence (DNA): TGTGCCAGCAGCTTAGCGCTATCACAGGGGGTTAGGGATAAGTCCTACAATGAGCAGTTCTTC. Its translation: CASSLALSQGVRDKSYNEQFF.

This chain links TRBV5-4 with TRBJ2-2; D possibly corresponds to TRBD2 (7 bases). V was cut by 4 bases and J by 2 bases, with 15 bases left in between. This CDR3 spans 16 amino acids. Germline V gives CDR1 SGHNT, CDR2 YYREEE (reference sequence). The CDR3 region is CASSRGGGPNTGELFF. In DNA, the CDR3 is TGTGCCAGCAGCCGGGGCGGGGGCCCTAACACCGGGGAGCTGTTTTTT.

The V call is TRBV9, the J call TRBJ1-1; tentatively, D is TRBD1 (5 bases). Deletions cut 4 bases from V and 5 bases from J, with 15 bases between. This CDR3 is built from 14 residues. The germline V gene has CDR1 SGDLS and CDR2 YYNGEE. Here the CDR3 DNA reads TGTGCCAGCAGCATTTCTGGGGGGGGGACTGAAGCTTTCTTT. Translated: CASSISGGGTEAFF.

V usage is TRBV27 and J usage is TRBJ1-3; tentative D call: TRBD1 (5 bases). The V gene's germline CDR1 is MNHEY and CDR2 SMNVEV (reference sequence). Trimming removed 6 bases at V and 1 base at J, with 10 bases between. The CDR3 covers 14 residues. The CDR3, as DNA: TGTGCCAGCAGGGAGACAGTATCTGGAAACACCATATATTTT. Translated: CASRETVSGNTIYF.

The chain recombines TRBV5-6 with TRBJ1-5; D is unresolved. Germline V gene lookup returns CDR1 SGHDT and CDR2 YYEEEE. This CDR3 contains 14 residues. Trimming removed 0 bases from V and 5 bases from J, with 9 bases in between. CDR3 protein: CASSLGRGDQPQHF. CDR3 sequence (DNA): TGTGCCAGCAGCTTGGGGCGCGGAGATCAGCCCCAGCATTTT.

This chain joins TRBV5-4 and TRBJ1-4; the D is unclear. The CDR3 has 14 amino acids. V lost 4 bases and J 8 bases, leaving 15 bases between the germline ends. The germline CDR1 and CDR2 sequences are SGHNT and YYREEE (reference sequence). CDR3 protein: CASSVGRPGEKLFF. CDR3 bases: TGTGCCAGCAGCGTAGGACGTCCGGGGGAAAAACTGTTTTTT.

CDR3 bases: TGTGCCAGCAGCCAAGATCTCGCAGGCCTAAACACCATATATTTT. It specifies CASSQDLAGLNTIYF. This sequence joins TRBV14 and TRBJ1-3; D gene uncertain. V gave up 0 bases and J gave up 6 bases, with 12 bases separating them. Per the germline V gene, CDR1 is SGHDN and CDR2 is FVKESK. The CDR3 covers 15 residues.

CDR3 in DNA: TGTGCCAGCAGCTTAACAGGGGGCTTCTACGAGCAGTACTTC. It translates to CASSLTGGFYEQYF. The rearrangement joins TRBV7-9 to TRBJ2-7, with TRBD1 matching over 9 bases. The CDR3 length is 14 residues. Unmatched junction bases numbered 2, after V lost 2 bases and J lost 3 bases. Germline assignment: CDR1 SEHNR and CDR2 FQNEAQ (reference sequence).

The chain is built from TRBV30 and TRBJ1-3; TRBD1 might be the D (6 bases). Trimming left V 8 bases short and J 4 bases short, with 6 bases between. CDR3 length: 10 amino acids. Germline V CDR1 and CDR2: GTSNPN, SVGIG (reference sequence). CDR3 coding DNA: TGTGCCCAGGGGGGAAACACCATATATTTT. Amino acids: CAQGGNTIYF.

DNA of the CDR3: TGCGCCAGCAGCCAGGTCCAGGCGGGCGAGGGTGAAAAACTGTTTTTT. Residues: CASSQVQAGEGEKLFF. The chain links TRBV4-3 to TRBJ1-4; D ambiguous. CDR1 and CDR2 (germline): LGHNA, YSLEER. The ends were cut back, 3 bases at V and 7 bases at J, with 18 bases in the middle. The CDR3 length is 16 residues.

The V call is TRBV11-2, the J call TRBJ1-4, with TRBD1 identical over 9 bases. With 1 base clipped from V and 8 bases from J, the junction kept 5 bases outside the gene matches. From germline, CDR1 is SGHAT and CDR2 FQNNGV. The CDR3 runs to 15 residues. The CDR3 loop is CASSLAGTGWEKLFF. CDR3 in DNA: TGTGCCAGCAGCTTAGCTGGGACAGGGTGGGAAAAACTGTTTTTT.

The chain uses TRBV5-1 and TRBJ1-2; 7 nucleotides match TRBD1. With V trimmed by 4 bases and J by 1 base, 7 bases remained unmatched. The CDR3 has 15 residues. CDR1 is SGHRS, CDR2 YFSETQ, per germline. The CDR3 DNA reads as TGCGCCAGCAGCAAAGGGGACAGTAATAACTATGGCTACACCTTC. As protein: CASSKGDSNNYGYTF.

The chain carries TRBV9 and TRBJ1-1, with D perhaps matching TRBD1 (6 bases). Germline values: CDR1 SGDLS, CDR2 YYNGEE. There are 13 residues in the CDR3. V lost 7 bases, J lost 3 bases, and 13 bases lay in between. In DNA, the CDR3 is TGTGCCAGCGGATACAGGGCCGACACTGAAGCTTTCTTT. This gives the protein CASGYRADTEAFF.

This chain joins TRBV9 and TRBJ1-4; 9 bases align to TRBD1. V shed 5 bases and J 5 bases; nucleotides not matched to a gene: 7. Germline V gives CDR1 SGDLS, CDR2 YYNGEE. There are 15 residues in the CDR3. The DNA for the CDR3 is TGTGCCAGCAGTGACGGGACAGGGTACAATGAAAAACTGTTTTTT. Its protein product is CASSDGTGYNEKLFF.

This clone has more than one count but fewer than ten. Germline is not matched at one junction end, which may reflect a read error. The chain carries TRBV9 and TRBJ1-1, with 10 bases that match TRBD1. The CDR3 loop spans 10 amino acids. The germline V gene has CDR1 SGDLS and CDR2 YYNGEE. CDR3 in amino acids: CASSPGQGQF. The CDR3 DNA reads TGTGCCAGCAGCCCGGGACAGGGGCAATTT.

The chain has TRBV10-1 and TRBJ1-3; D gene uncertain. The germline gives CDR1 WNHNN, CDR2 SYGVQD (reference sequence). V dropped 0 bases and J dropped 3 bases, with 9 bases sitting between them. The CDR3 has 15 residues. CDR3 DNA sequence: TGCGCCAGCAGTGAGTCGAATACTTTTGGAAACACCATATATTTT. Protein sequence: CASSESNTFGNTIYF.

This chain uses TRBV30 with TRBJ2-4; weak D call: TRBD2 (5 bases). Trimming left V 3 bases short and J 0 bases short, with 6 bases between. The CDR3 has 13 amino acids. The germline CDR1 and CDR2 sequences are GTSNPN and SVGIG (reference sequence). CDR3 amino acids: CAWRGLAKNIQYF. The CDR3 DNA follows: TGTGCCTGGAGAGGACTAGCCAAAAACATTCAGTACTTC.

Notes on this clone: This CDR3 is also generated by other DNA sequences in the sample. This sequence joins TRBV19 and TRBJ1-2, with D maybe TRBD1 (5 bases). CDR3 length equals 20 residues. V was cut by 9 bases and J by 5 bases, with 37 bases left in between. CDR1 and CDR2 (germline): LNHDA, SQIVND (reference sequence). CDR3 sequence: CASRVSGLTRVGSDLYGYTF. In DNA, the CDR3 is TGTGCCAGCAGGGTCTCGGGTTTGACTCGCGTGGGTTCCGACCTTTATGGCTACACCTTC.